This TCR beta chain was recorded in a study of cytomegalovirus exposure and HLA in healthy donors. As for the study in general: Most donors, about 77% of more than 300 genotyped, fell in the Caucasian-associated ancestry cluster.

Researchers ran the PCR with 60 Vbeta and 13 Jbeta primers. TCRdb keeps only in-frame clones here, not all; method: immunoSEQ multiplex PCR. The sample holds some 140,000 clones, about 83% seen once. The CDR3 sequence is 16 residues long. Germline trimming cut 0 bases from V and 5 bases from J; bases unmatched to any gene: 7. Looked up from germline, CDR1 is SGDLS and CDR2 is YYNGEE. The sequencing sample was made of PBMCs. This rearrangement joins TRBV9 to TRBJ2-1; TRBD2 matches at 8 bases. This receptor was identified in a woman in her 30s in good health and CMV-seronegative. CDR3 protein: CASSVDPAGDHNEQFF. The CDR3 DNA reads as TGTGCCAGCAGCGTAGACCCAGCGGGAGACCACAATGAGCAGTTCTTC.